These 8 T cell receptor beta chains were sequenced from one sample in a study of blood T cell repertoires in COVID-19. Only in-frame clones appear in the TCRdb table, and some are missing; sequencing was by immunoSEQ multiplex PCR. The data show about 120,000 clones, 86% seen once. The sample taken for sequencing was peripheral blood. These receptors came from a woman aged 70 to 79 with COVID-19, enrolled during active disease.

This chain uses TRBV27 with TRBJ2-7; no clear D gene. Trimming removed 4 bases at V and 4 bases at J, with 11 bases between. This CDR3 contains 13 residues. CDR1 MNHEY and CDR2 SMNVEV come from the germline V gene (reference sequence). The CDR3 nucleotides are TGTGCCAGCAGTTGGCAGATTTTTTACGAGCAGTACTTC. Encoded protein: CASSWQIFYEQYF.

This clone was seen only a few times. The V gene is TRBV30, the J gene TRBJ2-7; 10 bases are shared with TRBD1. The CDR3 is 16 residues long. With 5 bases clipped from V and 1 base from J, the junction kept 11 bases outside the gene matches. CDR1 is GTSNPN and CDR2 is SVGIG in the germline V gene (reference sequence). CDR3 residues: CAWEKPGQGKSYEQYF. The CDR3 nucleotides are TGTGCCTGGGAGAAACCGGGACAGGGGAAATCCTACGAGCAGTACTTC. The full variable domain, with the rest looked up from reference TRBV30 and TRBJ2-7, is SQTIHQWPATLVQPVGSPLSLECTVEGTSNPNLYWYRQAAGRGLQLLFYSVGIGQISSEVPQNLSASRPQDRQFILSSKKLLLSDSGFYLCAWEKPGQGKSYEQYFGPGTRLTVT.

V is TRBV12-3 or TRBV12-4 and J is TRBJ2-7; 7 bases align to TRBD1. V gave up 4 bases and J gave up 2 bases; unmatched junction bases: 2. The CDR3 is 13 residues long. CDR3 loop: CASSWGQTYEQYF. CDR3 nucleotides: TGTGCCAGCAGTTGGGGACAGACCTACGAGCAGTACTTC.

This rearrangement joins TRBV7-9 to TRBJ1-5; D not resolved. Germline CDR1 is SEHNR and CDR2 is FQNEAQ (reference sequence). The CDR3 runs 12 residues. Trimming cost V 1 base and J 7 bases, with 5 bases left between them. In nucleotides, the CDR3 is TGTGCCAGCAGCTTAGGTAGCCAGCCCCAGCATTTT. Protein: CASSLGSQPQHF.

The chain couples TRBV28 to TRBJ1-2, with D possibly being TRBD1 (6 bases). The CDR3 covers 13 residues. V was pared by 10 bases and J by 2 bases, with 14 bases between. Per germline, CDR1 MDHEN and CDR2 SYDVKM. CDR3 DNA: TGTGCCACCGGGGGGGGGCGAAACTATGGCTACACCTTC. It encodes CATGGGRNYGYTF.

The chain employs TRBV5-1 and TRBJ1-5; D might be TRBD1 (5 bases). Germline values: CDR1 SGHRS, CDR2 YFSETQ. This CDR3 comprises 19 residues. V was shortened by 8 bases and J by 5 bases, with 32 bases between the two germline ends. Here the CDR3 reads CARREGGGTEFSGDQPQHF. Here the CDR3 DNA reads TGCGCCAGGAGAGAAGGCGGGGGGACGGAGTTCAGTGGGGATCAGCCCCAGCATTTT.

V gene TRBV10-3 combines with J gene TRBJ1-3; maybe TRBD1 (5 bases). V was trimmed by 9 bases and J by 4 bases, leaving 10 bases between them. This CDR3 contains 12 residues. The germline gives CDR1 ENHRY, CDR2 SYGVKD. CDR3 in DNA: TGTGCCATTGCCGGGGGAGGAAACACCATATATTTT. Translation: CAIAGGGNTIYF.

The J gene is TRBJ2-5, the V gene TRBV5-1, with a possible D match to TRBD1 (6 bases). The CDR3 loop spans 22 amino acids. CDR1 and CDR2 (germline): SGHRS, YFSETQ. Trimming removed 0 bases from V and 2 bases from J, with 32 bases in between. The CDR3 spells CASSLDISSGLGKWGRQETQYF. DNA for the CDR3: TGCGCCAGCAGCTTGGATATATCGTCGGGGCTAGGAAAGTGGGGGCGTCAAGAGACCCAGTACTTC. Full variable domain (outside the CDR3, taken from reference TRBV5-1 and TRBJ2-5): KAGVTQTPRYLIKTRGQQVTLSCSPISGHRSVSWYQQTPGQGLQFLFEYFSETQRNKGNFPGRFSGRQFSNSRSEMNVSTLELGDSALYLCASSLDISSGLGKWGRQETQYFGPGTRLLVL.